The clone carrying this T cell receptor (beta chain) was detected once. In the authors' methods: Amplifying reference gene primers gave estimates of nucleated cell counts. The repertoire was sequenced with immunoSEQ multiplex PCR; TCRdb's copy has only in-frame clones and lacks some. V, J and clone size are those of that table, while D and trimming were read from the DNA. The data contain 230,000 or so clones, approximately 84% of them seen just once; the ten biggest clones take up under 5%. Germline V CDR1 and CDR2: MNHEY, SMNVEV (reference sequence). V lost 4 bases and J lost 3; bases outside the gene matches: 4. CDR3 length equals 14 residues. This record comes from a study of blood T cell repertoires in COVID-19. Overall study: Acute and convalescent COVID-19 samples came from the United States, Italy and Spain. T cells, B-cell-depleted T cells, or PBMCs supplied cDNA or gDNA.

This sequence was found in a middle-aged man with active or convalescent COVID-19. The chain links TRBV27 to TRBJ1-1; 8 bases match TRBD1. The sample taken for sequencing was peripheral blood. DNA of the CDR3: TGTGCCAGCAGTTACAGGGGGGATTACACTGAAGCTTTCTTT. Amino acid sequence: CASSYRGDYTEAFF.